The 2 T cell receptor beta chains below all came from one sample that was sequenced in a study of a mutant IDH1 vaccine in newly diagnosed glioma (dated by TCRdb to about 2021). What this sample's time point label stands for: week 35, safety follow-up. Each vaccine dose, consisting of 300 ug of a 20-mer mutant IDH1 peptide in Montanide, was administered subcutaneously with topical imiquimod. The protocol used for the library was the immunoSEQ multiplex PCR assay. TCRdb mirrors the immuneACCESS table, restricted to in-frame sequences. Some clones are absent from its copies; in checked studies, under half trace to an unresolved V gene, and the reason for the others is unknown. Recorded for this sample are tens of thousands of clones; roughly 80% of them occurred a single time. The ten largest clones take up around 5% of the sample. Antigens for these TCRs are unknown. This material consisted of PBMCs, taken from a glioma patient whose treatment included an IDH1 peptide vaccine. Source of these receptors: a man in his forties or fifties with glioma.

The chain uses TRBV6-1 and TRBJ2-2, with 7 bases aligning to TRBD2. With 0 bases clipped from V and 5 bases from J, the junction kept 3 bases outside the gene matches. There are 15 residues in the CDR3. Germline V gene sequence: CDR1 MNHNS, CDR2 SASEGT. The CDR3 sequence is CASSEAGGITGELFF. CDR3 bases: TGTGCCAGCAGTGAAGCGGGAGGGATTACCGGGGAGCTGTTTTTT.

The chain combines TRBV19 with TRBJ1-5; 9 bases are a match to TRBD1. V dropped 3 bases and J dropped 4; count of bases not matched to a gene: 10. Germline V gene lookup returns CDR1 LNHDA and CDR2 SQIVND (reference sequence). This CDR3 has 17 residues. The DNA of the CDR3 is TGTGCCAGTAGTATCGGTGTGGGGACAGGGCGAAATCAGCCCCAGCATTTT. Protein sequence: CASSIGVGTGRNQPQHF. Together with reference TRBV19 and TRBJ1-5, the CDR3 gives the full variable domain: DGGITQSPKYLFRKEGQNVTLSCEQNLNHDAMYWYRQDPGQGLRLIYYSQIVNDFQKGDIAEGYSVSREKKESFPLTVTSAQKNPTAFYLCASSIGVGTGRNQPQHFGDGTRLSIL.